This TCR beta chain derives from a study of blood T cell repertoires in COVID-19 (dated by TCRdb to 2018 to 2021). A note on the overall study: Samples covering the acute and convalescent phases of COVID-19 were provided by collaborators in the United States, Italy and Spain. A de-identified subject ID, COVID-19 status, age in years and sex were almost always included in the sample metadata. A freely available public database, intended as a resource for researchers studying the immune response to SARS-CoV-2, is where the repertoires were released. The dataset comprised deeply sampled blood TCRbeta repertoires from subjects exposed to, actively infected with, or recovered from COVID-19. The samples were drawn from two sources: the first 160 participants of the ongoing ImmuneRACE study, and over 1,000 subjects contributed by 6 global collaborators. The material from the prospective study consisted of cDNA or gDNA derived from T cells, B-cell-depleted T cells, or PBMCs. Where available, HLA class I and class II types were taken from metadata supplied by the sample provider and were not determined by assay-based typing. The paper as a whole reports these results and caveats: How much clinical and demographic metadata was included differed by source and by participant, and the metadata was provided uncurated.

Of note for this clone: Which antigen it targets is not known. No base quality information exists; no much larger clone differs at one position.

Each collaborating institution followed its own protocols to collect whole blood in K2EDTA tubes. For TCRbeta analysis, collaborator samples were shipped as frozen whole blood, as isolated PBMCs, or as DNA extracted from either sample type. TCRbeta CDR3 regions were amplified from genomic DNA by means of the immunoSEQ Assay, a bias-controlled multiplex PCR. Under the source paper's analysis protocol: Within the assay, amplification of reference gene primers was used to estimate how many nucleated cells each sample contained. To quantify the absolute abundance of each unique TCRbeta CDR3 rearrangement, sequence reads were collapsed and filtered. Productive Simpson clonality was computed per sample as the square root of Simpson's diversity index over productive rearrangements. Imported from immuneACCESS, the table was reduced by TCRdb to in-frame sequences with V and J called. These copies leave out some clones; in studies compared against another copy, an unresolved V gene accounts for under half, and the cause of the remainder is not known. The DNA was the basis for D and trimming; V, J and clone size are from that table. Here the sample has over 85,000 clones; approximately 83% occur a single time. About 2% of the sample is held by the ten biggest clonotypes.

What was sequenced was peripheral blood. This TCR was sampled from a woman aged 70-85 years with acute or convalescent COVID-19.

This receptor carries the CDR3 CASSYPNRGSTEAFF. DNA sequence: TGTGCCAGCAGTTACCCGAACAGGGGATCCACTGAAGCTTTCTTT. In this chain, TRBV6-6 is recombined with TRBJ1-1, with 7 middle bases fitting TRBD1. Trimmed from V: 2 bases; trimmed from J: 4 bases; junction bases lacking a gene match: 7. In the germline V gene (reference sequence), CDR1 corresponds to MNHNY and CDR2 to SVGAGI. The CDR3 has 15 amino acids, counting the end cysteine and phenylalanine. Only the CDR3 part of the read is kept: 45 bases, read in frame from the first base.